These 20 T cell receptor beta chains share one sample of origin, sequenced in a study of beta chain features in type 1 diabetes. These receptors lack a known antigen. Isolated RNA was reverse transcribed in full, so expressed TCRB transcripts were sequenced. Profiling relied on immunoSEQ multiplex PCR, and the TCRdb table lists in-frame clones only, not all of them. The sample consists of roughly 700,000 clones, around an eighth of them appearing once. Study results and caveats: TCRB CDR3s from Type 1 diabetes patients were moderately but significantly shorter in all four CD4+ subsets.

Material for sequencing was naive CD4+ T cells from blood. Receptors were obtained from a man younger than 30 with type 1 diabetes.

The chain recombines TRBV5-1 with TRBJ2-2; D is undetermined. The CDR3 covers 14 residues. The germline V and J ends were trimmed by 4 bases and 6 bases, with 13 bases remaining between them. CDR1 is SGHRS, CDR2 YFSETQ, per germline. The CDR3 DNA follows: TGCGCCAGCAGCCCGTCAGTCCCGGCCGGGGAGCTGTTTTTT. Amino acid sequence: CASSPSVPAGELFF.

This clone showed up just a few times. The rearrangement links TRBV29-1 to TRBJ2-3; TRBD2 matches at 9 bases. The J segment lost 1 base and the V segment lost 7 bases, leaving 6 bases of the junction unmatched. This CDR3 comprises 14 residues. In germline, CDR1 is SQVTM, CDR2 ANQGSEA. This CDR3 reads CSEGLAGRTDTQYF. The CDR3 DNA reads TGCAGCGAGGGCCTAGCGGGGCGCACAGATACGCAGTATTTT.

This clone was picked up a small number of times. This sequence joins TRBV4-1 and TRBJ2-6; D not certain. The germline V gene encodes CDR1 MGHRA and CDR2 YSYEKL. This CDR3 is built from 17 residues. The V and J ends lost 3 bases and 1 base respectively, with 13 bases between them. CDR3 amino acids: CASSHLMTASGANVLTF. CDR3 DNA sequence: TGCGCCAGCAGCCACCTAATGACTGCTTCTGGGGCCAACGTCCTGACTTTC.

This sequence joins TRBV30 and TRBJ2-1; D uncertain. There are 12 residues in the CDR3. Germline CDR1 is GTSNPN and CDR2 is SVGIG (reference sequence). The V and J ends lost 4 bases and 6 bases respectively, with 10 bases between them. This CDR3 is CAWTGPGNEQFF. The CDR3, as DNA: TGTGCCTGGACTGGGCCCGGCAATGAGCAGTTCTTC.

This clone has more than one count but fewer than ten. The V gene is TRBV15, the J gene TRBJ1-4, with unresolved D. The germline gives CDR1 LNHNV, CDR2 YYDKDF (reference sequence). CDR3 length equals 14 residues. The ends were cut back, 0 bases at V and 2 bases at J, with 4 bases in the middle. This chain's CDR3 is CATSRDMTNEKLFF. Written as DNA, the CDR3 is TGTGCCACCAGCAGAGATATGACTAATGAAAAACTGTTTTTT.

This clone has more than one count but fewer than ten. Other DNA sequences of this sample code for an identical CDR3. V gene TRBV30 combines with J gene TRBJ1-6; D gene uncertain. This CDR3 spans 9 amino acids. The germline CDR1 and CDR2 sequences are GTSNPN and SVGIG (reference sequence). The V end lost 5 bases, the J end lost 9 bases, and 2 bases lay between the germline ends. In DNA, the CDR3 is TGTGCCTGGGGTTCACCCCTCCACTTT. Its translation: CAWGSPLHF.

The V gene is TRBV18, the J gene TRBJ2-3; no clear D gene. The ends were cut back, 2 bases at V and 5 bases at J, with 5 bases in the middle. The V gene's germline CDR1 is KGHSH and CDR2 LQKENI. The CDR3 has 12 residues. The CDR3 nucleotides are TGTGCCAGCTCACCAGATAGAGATACGCAGTATTTT. Translated, it gives CASSPDRDTQYF. Together with reference TRBV18 and TRBJ2-3, the CDR3 gives the full variable domain: NAGVMQNPRHLVRRRGQEARLRCSPMKGHSHVYWYRQLPEEGLKFMVYLQKENIIDESGMPKERFSAEFPKEGPSILRIQQVVRGDSAAYFCASSPDRDTQYFGPGTRLTVL.

V usage is TRBV6-5 and J usage is TRBJ1-1; D remains unclear. Deletions cut 1 base from V and 1 base from J, with 4 bases between. Germline V gene data show CDR1 as MNHEY and CDR2 as SVGAGI. The CDR3 spans 13 residues. The CDR3 here is CASSYWENTEAFF. The CDR3 DNA reads TGTGCCAGCAGTTACTGGGAGAACACTGAAGCTTTCTTT.

In this sample, this clone turned up a few times. The chain is built from TRBV5-4 and TRBJ2-3; no definite D call. Deletions cut 0 bases from V and 1 base from J, with 6 bases between. Germline V gene sequence: CDR1 SGHNT, CDR2 YYREEE (reference sequence). This CDR3 is 14 amino acids long. CDR3 DNA: TGTGCCAGCAGCTTGGCCTCGGGCACAGATACGCAGTATTTT. It codes for CASSLASGTDTQYF.

The sample holds a few counts of this clone. V usage is TRBV4-1 and J usage is TRBJ2-3; 7 bases align to TRBD2. CDR1 MGHRA and CDR2 YSYEKL come from the germline V gene. V shed 4 bases and J 1 base; nucleotides not matched to a gene: 8. This CDR3 contains 16 residues. The CDR3 DNA follows: TGCGCCAGCAGCCGAGACGGGGGAGGGGGCACAGATACGCAGTATTTT. Protein sequence: CASSRDGGGGTDTQYF.

The chain recombines TRBV5-8 with TRBJ1-2, with 9 nucleotides matching TRBD1. The germline V gene has CDR1 SGHTS and CDR2 YDEGEE. V shed 1 base and J 3 bases; nucleotides not matched to a gene: 10. This CDR3 contains 17 residues. CDR3 loop: CASSLTQGTGIDYGYTF. The CDR3 DNA sequence: TGTGCCAGCAGCTTGACTCAGGGGACAGGGATAGACTATGGCTACACCTTC.

This clone was observed a handful of times. This chain uses TRBV11-3 with TRBJ1-1; tentatively, D is TRBD1 (5 bases). CDR3 length equals 13 residues. Per the germline V gene, CDR1 is SGHNT and CDR2 is YENEEA. V shed 3 bases and J shed 7 bases, with 12 bases lying between them. In nucleotides, the CDR3 is TGTGCCAGCAGCTTTTACAGGAACGGTGAAGCTTTCTTT. Translating gives CASSFYRNGEAFF. The full variable domain, rest sourced from reference TRBV11-3 and TRBJ1-1, is EAGVVQSPRYKIIEKKQPVAFWCNPISGHNTLYWYLQNLGQGPELLIRYENEEAVDDSQLPKDRFSAERLKGVDSTLKIQPAELGDSAVYLCASSFYRNGEAFFGQGTRLTVV.

This clone was seen a few times. V is TRBV5-4 and J is TRBJ2-7; 8 bases fit TRBD1. CDR3 size: 15 residues. CDR1 and CDR2 (germline): SGHNT, YYREEE (reference sequence). J gave up 0 bases and V 0 bases, and 2 bases lay outside the gene matches. CDR3 sequence reads: CASSLGTGISYEQYF. The CDR3 bases are TGTGCCAGCAGCTTGGGGACAGGGATCTCCTACGAGCAGTACTTC.

In the case of this clone: Here the CDR3 omits its conserved ending phenylalanine or tryptophan, so a read error is the likely source. The DNA is omitted, as the CDR3 cannot be located on it reliably, and the CDR3 follows TCRdb's listing. This chain connects TRBV13 to TRBJ1-2; the D call in the table, TRBD1, was not verified against the DNA. Both ends counted, the CDR3 spans 13 residues. The germline CDR1 and CDR2 sequences are PRHDT and FYEKMQ (reference sequence). The CDR3: CASSSPDRAATPL.

This clone has more than one count but fewer than ten. The CDR3 loop is CASEGNYGNTIYF. CDR3 nucleotides: TGTGCCAGCGAGGGGAATTACGGAAACACCATATATTTT. The chain has TRBV19 and TRBJ1-3, with D tentatively TRBD1 (5 bases). V was clipped by 9 bases and J by 4 bases, with 13 bases between them. Germline CDR1 and CDR2: LNHDA and SQIVND (reference sequence). The CDR3 is made up of 13 amino acids. The full variable domain, in which reference TRBV19 and TRBJ1-3 provide the parts outside the CDR3, is DGGITQSPKYLFRKEGQNVTLSCEQNLNHDAMYWYRQDPGQGLRLIYYSQIVNDFQKGDIAEGYSVSREKKESFPLTVTSAQKNPTAFYLCASEGNYGNTIYFGEGSWLTVV.

V and J are TRBV7-9 and TRBJ2-1; a weak D match, TRBD1 (5 bases). This CDR3 is 14 amino acids long. The V and J ends lost 3 bases and 9 bases respectively, with 15 bases between them. CDR1 SEHNR and CDR2 FQNEAQ come from the germline V gene (reference sequence). The CDR3 here is CASSFQGWQAEQFF. The CDR3 DNA is TGTGCCAGCAGCTTTCAGGGTTGGCAAGCTGAGCAGTTCTTC.

The V and J genes are TRBV28 and TRBJ2-3, with TRBD1 matching over 8 bases. Germline values: CDR1 MDHEN, CDR2 SYDVKM. CDR3 size: 12 residues. V lost 6 bases and J lost 13; bases outside the gene matches: 9. The CDR3 reads CASSTTGGREYF. CDR3 nucleotides: TGTGCCAGCAGCACCACAGGGGGTCGCGAGTATTTT.

This clone was counted a few times. This sequence joins TRBV5-4 and TRBJ2-3, with 14 positions matching TRBD2. Looked up from germline, CDR1 is SGHNT and CDR2 is YYREEE (reference sequence). This CDR3 is 15 amino acids long. V lost 4 bases and J lost 6; bases outside the gene matches: 4. This CDR3 is CASSATSGGADTQYF. The CDR3 region has the DNA TGTGCCAGCAGCGCGACTAGCGGGGGGGCGGATACGCAGTATTTT.

This rearrangement joins TRBV11-2 to TRBJ2-3, with TRBD2 matching 7 bases. V was clipped by 8 bases and J by 1 base; unmatched bases: 18. This CDR3 region has 18 residues. CDR1 and CDR2 (germline): SGHAT, FQNNGV. CDR3 sequence (DNA): TGTGCCAGCCGGGCCCCGCCAAGGGAGCGGGGACGCACAGATACGCAGTATTTT. It codes for CASRAPPRERGRTDTQYF.

This clone was observed a handful of times. The genes are TRBV5-1 and TRBJ1-2; a possible D gene is TRBD1 (5 bases). CDR1 SGHRS and CDR2 YFSETQ come from the germline V gene. The CDR3 length is 13 residues. V lost 4 bases and J lost 8, with 15 bases in between. As DNA, the CDR3 is TGCGCCAGCAGCGCGGGACGGCCTGGGGGCTACACCTTC. It codes for CASSAGRPGGYTF.